Sequencing of this T cell receptor beta chain was carried out in a study of blood T cell repertoires in COVID-19. Whole-study context: Acute and convalescent COVID-19 samples came from the United States, Italy and Spain.

This CDR3 has 14 amino acids. Trimming at V came to 6 bases and at J to 0 bases, leaving 3 bases not matched to a gene. CDR1 and CDR2 (germline): MNHEY, SVGAGI. Clones were read by immunoSEQ multiplex PCR, and TCRdb kept only the in-frame ones, dropping some. The sample lists around 160,000 clones, about 90% seen once, with about 2.3% in the top ten. Material for sequencing was peripheral blood. The chain couples TRBV6-5 to TRBJ2-3; 7 positions agree with TRBD1. This sequence was found in a human donor in a cohort sampled during active COVID-19. CDR3 loop: CASSPGQSTDTQYF. CDR3 nucleotide sequence: TGTGCCAGCAGCCCGGGACAGAGCACAGATACGCAGTATTTT.